Below, 23 T cell receptor beta chains from the same sample are listed, as sequenced in a study of metastatic and nonmetastatic thyroid tumors. None of the patients had undergone any treatment ahead of thyroid surgery. MiXCR re-clonotyped the PCR reads for TCRdb. The top ten hold more than 4.5% of the sample, which has about 9,600 clones, more than 25% seen once. Sequencing used tumor tissue. The source of these receptors is a female donor with papillary thyroid cancer or a benign thyroid nodule (not recorded which). Some clones in this sample may be carry-over from other donors' samples.

This clone is medium-sized (0.01 to 0.1%) in the sample. This sequence joins TRBV2 and TRBJ1-2; D is possibly TRBD1 (5 bases). The ends were cut back, 6 bases at V and 7 bases at J, with 9 bases in the middle. Germline V gene sequence: CDR1 SNHLY, CDR2 FYNNEI. CDR3 length: 11 residues. CDR3 sequence reads: CASRPGTGYTF. The DNA of the CDR3 is TGTGCCAGCAGGCCAGGGACTGGCTACACCTTC.

The rearrangement links TRBV20-1 to TRBJ2-1; 7 bases align to TRBD2. Unmatched junction bases numbered 17, after V lost 3 bases and J lost 9 bases. Germline CDR1 and CDR2: DFQATT and SNEGSKA (reference sequence). The CDR3 contains 16 residues. CDR3 loop: CSASSGTIGSASEQFF. The CDR3 nucleotides read TGCAGTGCTAGTTCCGGGACTATCGGGAGTGCCAGTGAGCAGTTCTTC.

By sample share, this clone is medium-sized. V and J are TRBV2 and TRBJ1-3, with a tentative D call TRBD1 (6 bases). Germline assignment: CDR1 SNHLY and CDR2 FYNNEI. This CDR3 comprises 13 residues. Trimming stripped 7 bases from V and 6 bases from J, with 13 bases between. The CDR3 DNA sequence: TGTGCCAGCATCGGACAGTTGATAAACACCATATATTTT. Protein: CASIGQLINTIYF.

In this sample, this clone turned up a few times. The V and J genes are TRBV6-1 and TRBJ2-7; 10 bases align to TRBD1. Trimming at V came to 1 base and at J to 0 bases, leaving 0 bases not matched to a gene. CDR1 MNHNS and CDR2 SASEGT come from the germline V gene. CDR3 size: 15 residues. The CDR3 sequence: CASSEGTGGSYEQYF. The CDR3 coding sequence is TGTGCCAGCAGTGAAGGGACAGGGGGCTCCTACGAGCAGTACTTC.

CDR3 sequence: CATSEGRRDTQYF. The CDR3 bases are TGTGCCACCAGTGAAGGACGGCGCGATACGCAGTATTTT. The gene calls are TRBV24-1 and TRBJ2-3, with unresolved D. The CDR3 is 13 amino acids. Germline CDR1 is KGHDR and CDR2 is SFDVKD. V lost 4 bases and J 6 bases, leaving 10 bases between the germline ends.

This clone was observed a few times. The chain links TRBV10-3 to TRBJ1-2, with 8 bases that match TRBD1. The germline CDR1 and CDR2 sequences are ENHRY and SYGVKD. V dropped 10 bases and J dropped 6; count of bases not matched to a gene: 13. The CDR3 length is 14 residues. The CDR3 here is CATQDTGGIDGYTF. CDR3 coding DNA: TGTGCCACCCAGGATACAGGGGGAATCGATGGCTACACCTTC.

CDR3 residues: CASRTGYEQYF. CDR3 DNA: TGTGCCAGCAGAACAGGCTACGAGCAGTACTTC. V gene TRBV28 combines with J gene TRBJ2-7; D might be TRBD1 (5 bases). Germline-derived CDR1 and CDR2 are MDHEN and SYDVKM. V lost 6 bases and J lost 3, with 6 bases in between. The CDR3 has 11 amino acids.

This chain uses TRBV7-3 with TRBJ2-2; 8 nucleotides align to TRBD1. The germline V gene has CDR1 SGHTA and CDR2 FQGTGA. CDR3 length: 15 amino acids. The V segment lost 6 bases and the J segment 2 bases; nucleotides outside the gene matches: 5. The CDR3 DNA reads as TGTGCCAGCAGTTCCGGACAGGGTAACACCGGGGAGCTGTTTTTT. Encoded protein: CASSSGQGNTGELFF.

This clone appeared many times. V gene TRBV9 combines with J gene TRBJ1-4; no clear D. Looked up from germline, CDR1 is SGDLS and CDR2 is YYNGEE. V was pared by 4 bases and J by 3 bases, with 13 bases between. CDR3 length: 15 residues. CDR3: CASSPLVRANEKLFF. The DNA for the CDR3 is TGTGCCAGCAGCCCACTCGTTCGGGCTAATGAAAAACTGTTTTTT.

About this clone: Distinct nucleotide sequences in the sample also encode this CDR3. The chain is built from TRBV12-3 or TRBV12-4 and TRBJ2-7; a weak D match, TRBD1 (5 bases). The CDR3 contains 13 residues. The ends were cut back, 1 base at V and 3 bases at J, with 7 bases in the middle. Written as DNA, the CDR3 is TGTGCCAGCAGTTTAGGACAGTTCTACGAGCAGTACTTC. Translation gives CASSLGQFYEQYF.

This clone is medium-sized in the sample. The chain is built from TRBV9 and TRBJ2-7; D is unclear. This CDR3 spans 14 amino acids. V lost 0 bases, J lost 6 bases, and 13 bases lay in between. The germline V gene has CDR1 SGDLS and CDR2 YYNGEE. DNA of the CDR3: TGTGCCAGCAGCGTAGGTTGGGAACCCGGCGAGCAGTACTTC. Protein: CASSVGWEPGEQYF.

This CDR3 is CAWDHRDRGLPGEAFF. The DNA for the CDR3 is TGTGCCTGGGACCACCGGGACAGGGGCCTCCCCGGTGAAGCTTTCTTT. This sequence joins TRBV30 and TRBJ1-1; 10 bases line up with TRBD1. The germline V gene has CDR1 GTSNPN and CDR2 SVGIG (reference sequence). The V gene end was trimmed by 5 bases and the J gene end by 7 bases; junction bases not matched to a gene: 16. This CDR3 has 16 amino acids.

This sequence joins TRBV7-8 and TRBJ1-2; no firm D call. V dropped 5 bases and J dropped 3 bases, with 16 bases sitting between them. The V gene's germline CDR1 is SGHVS and CDR2 FQNEAQ. CDR3 length equals 15 residues. The CDR3 reads CASSPQSPGHYGYTF. CDR3 bases: TGTGCCAGCAGCCCCCAGTCCCCTGGGCACTATGGCTACACCTTC.

The V call is TRBV7-2, the J call TRBJ2-1; 10 bases agree with TRBD2. This CDR3 region has 16 residues. Unmatched junction bases numbered 8, after V lost 0 bases and J lost 9 bases. Germline V gene data show CDR1 as SGHTA and CDR2 as FQGNSA. CDR3 sequence reads: CASSLAPGLAPGEQFF. As DNA, the CDR3 is TGTGCCAGCAGCTTAGCACCGGGACTAGCGCCTGGTGAGCAGTTCTTC.

V and J are TRBV20-1 and TRBJ1-4; possibly TRBD1 for D (5 bases). V lost 3 bases and J lost 2, with 16 bases in between. The CDR3 sequence is 16 residues long. The germline V gene has CDR1 DFQATT and CDR2 SNEGSKA (reference sequence). Here the CDR3 DNA reads TGCAGTGCTAGTCCCACGGGGGGGAGCACTAATGAAAAACTGTTTTTT. The encoded protein is CSASPTGGSTNEKLFF.

The V gene is TRBV30, the J gene TRBJ2-7; 7 bases line up with TRBD2. The V and J ends lost 2 bases and 0 bases, in that order; junction bases with no gene match: 4. Germline values: CDR1 GTSNPN, CDR2 SVGIG (reference sequence). The CDR3 is 14 residues long. CDR3 in amino acids: CAWSPAGSSYEQYF. The CDR3 DNA follows: TGTGCCTGGAGTCCAGCGGGATCCTCCTACGAGCAGTACTTC.

In its sample, this clone is medium-sized. This chain connects TRBV7-8 to TRBJ2-6; D is uncertain. V lost 3 bases, J lost 1 base, and 7 bases lay in between. The CDR3 runs 15 residues. Germline V gene sequence: CDR1 SGHVS, CDR2 FQNEAQ. CDR3 nucleotides: TGTGCCAGCAGCTTGCCTACATCTGGGGCCAACGTCCTGACTTTC. Translated, it gives CASSLPTSGANVLTF.

This clone was seen a few times. The chain has TRBV6-1 and TRBJ2-7, with 10 nucleotides matching TRBD1. The ends lost 4 bases at V and 0 bases at J; junction bases unmatched: 0. The CDR3 covers 14 residues. Germline CDR1 reads MNHNS; CDR2 reads SASEGT. CDR3 sequence: CASSGTGGSYEQYF. As DNA, the CDR3 is TGTGCCAGCAGTGGGACAGGGGGCTCCTACGAGCAGTACTTC.

The chain couples TRBV20-1 to TRBJ1-5, with 7 nucleotides matching TRBD1. Germline CDR1 is DFQATT and CDR2 is SNEGSKA (reference sequence). V lost 3 bases and J lost 2; bases outside the gene matches: 1. The CDR3 totals 13 residues. The CDR3 region is CSASGTGNQPQHF. DNA of the CDR3: TGCAGTGCTAGCGGGACAGGCAATCAGCCCCAGCATTTT.

For this clone: No conserved phenylalanine or tryptophan ends this CDR3, so it is likely a read error. It is unclear where the CDR3 begins or ends on the DNA, so no DNA is shown, and the CDR3 is as TCRdb lists it. This chain uses TRBV18 with TRBJ1-4. Germline loops: CDR1 KGHSH, CDR2 LQKENI. The CDR3 region is 12 residues in length, termini included. CDR3 amino acids: CASSPLPDIFCL.

This clone was picked up many times. The genes are TRBV18 and TRBJ2-3; tentatively, D is TRBD2 (6 bases). Germline values: CDR1 KGHSH, CDR2 LQKENI. V lost 6 bases and J lost 0, with 16 bases in between. The CDR3 loop spans 16 amino acids. This CDR3 is CASSPTGTPSTDTQYF. For the CDR3, the DNA is TGTGCCAGCTCGCCCACCGGGACTCCTAGCACAGATACGCAGTATTTT.

The chain is built from TRBV7-2 and TRBJ1-4; no reliable D call. Germline CDR1 and CDR2: SGHTA and FQGNSA. CDR3 length equals 13 residues. V was pared by 3 bases and J by 8 bases, with 10 bases between. The CDR3 DNA reads as TGTGCCAGCAGCTTGGTCGGAGGGGAAAAACTGTTTTTT. It yields the protein CASSLVGGEKLFF.

Only a few counts were recorded for this clone. V is TRBV6-1 and J is TRBJ2-7; possibly TRBD2 for D (5 bases). CDR1 and CDR2 from the germline V gene are MNHNS and SASEGT. The CDR3 covers 11 residues. Trimming shortened V by 5 bases and J by 6 bases, and 8 bases separated the two germline ends. The CDR3 coding sequence is TGTGCCAGCAGTCAGCGGAGCGAGCAGTACTTC. It specifies CASSQRSEQYF.